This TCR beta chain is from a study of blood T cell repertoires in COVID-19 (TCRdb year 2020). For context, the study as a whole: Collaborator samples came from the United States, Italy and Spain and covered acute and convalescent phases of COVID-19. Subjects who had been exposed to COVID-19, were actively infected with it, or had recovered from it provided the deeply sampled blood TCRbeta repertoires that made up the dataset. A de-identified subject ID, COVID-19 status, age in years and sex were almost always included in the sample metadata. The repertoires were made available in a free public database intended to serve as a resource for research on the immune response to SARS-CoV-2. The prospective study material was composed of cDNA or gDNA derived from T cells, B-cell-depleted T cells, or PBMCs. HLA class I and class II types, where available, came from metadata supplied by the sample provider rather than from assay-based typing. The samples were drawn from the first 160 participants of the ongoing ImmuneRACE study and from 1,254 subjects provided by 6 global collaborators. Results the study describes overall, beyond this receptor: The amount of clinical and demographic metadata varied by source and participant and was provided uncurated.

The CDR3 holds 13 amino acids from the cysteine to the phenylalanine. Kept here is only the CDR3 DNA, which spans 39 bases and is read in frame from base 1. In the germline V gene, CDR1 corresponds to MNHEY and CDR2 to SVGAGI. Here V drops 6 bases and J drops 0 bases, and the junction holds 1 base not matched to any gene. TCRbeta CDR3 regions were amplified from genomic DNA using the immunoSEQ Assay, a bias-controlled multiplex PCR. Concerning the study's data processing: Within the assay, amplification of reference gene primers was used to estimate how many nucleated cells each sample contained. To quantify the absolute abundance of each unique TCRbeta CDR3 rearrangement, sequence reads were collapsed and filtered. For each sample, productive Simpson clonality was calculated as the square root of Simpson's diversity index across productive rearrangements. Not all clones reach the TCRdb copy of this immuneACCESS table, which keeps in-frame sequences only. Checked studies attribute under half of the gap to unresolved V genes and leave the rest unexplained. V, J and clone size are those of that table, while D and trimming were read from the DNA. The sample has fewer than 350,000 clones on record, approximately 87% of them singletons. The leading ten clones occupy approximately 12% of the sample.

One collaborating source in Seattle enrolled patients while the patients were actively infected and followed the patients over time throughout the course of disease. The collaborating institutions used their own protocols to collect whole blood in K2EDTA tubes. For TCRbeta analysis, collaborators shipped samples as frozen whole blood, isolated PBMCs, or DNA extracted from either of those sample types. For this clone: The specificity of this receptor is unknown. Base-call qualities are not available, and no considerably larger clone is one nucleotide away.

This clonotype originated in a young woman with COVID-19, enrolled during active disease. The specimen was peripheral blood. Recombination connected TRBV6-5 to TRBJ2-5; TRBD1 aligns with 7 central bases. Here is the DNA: TGTGCCAGCAGCGGGACAGACCAAGAGACCCAGTACTTC. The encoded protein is CASSGTDQETQYF.